This is a list of T cell receptor beta chains from one sample in a study of shared clonotypes between healthy human individuals. TCRdb's copy holds only in-frame clones and misses some; the assay was immunoSEQ multiplex PCR. The repertoire consists of approximately 2,200,000 clones, with roughly 91% occurring once and the leading ten covering 1.5% to 2%. The sequenced material came from naive CD8+ T cells from PBMCs. These receptors came from a young man in good health. Some clones in this sample may be carry-over from other donors' samples. Both conserved end residues are part of each CDR3. The D gene is left open where the match is weak. Only some rows state a clone size, as once, few, many or a class for expanded clones.

cdr3_aa: CASSGIRDPTPNQPQHF
cdr3_nt: TGTGCCAGCAGTGGTATTAGGGACCCAACACCAAATCAGCCCCAGCATTTT
d_call: .
clone_size: .
v_call: TRBV6-1
j_call: TRBJ1-5

cdr3_aa: CASSQTRWGGELFF
cdr3_nt: TGTGCCAGCAGTCAGACCCGTTGGGGCGGGGAGCTGTTTTTT
d_call: .
clone_size: .
v_call: TRBV14
j_call: TRBJ2-2

cdr3_aa: CASSQDYHEQYF
cdr3_nt: TGCGCCAGCAGCCAAGATTACCACGAGCAGTACTTC
d_call: .
clone_size: .
v_call: TRBV4-1
j_call: TRBJ2-7

cdr3_aa: CASSVGQGGPNEKLFF
cdr3_nt: TGTGCCAGCAGCGTAGGGCAGGGCGGACCTAATGAAAAACTGTTTTTT
d_call: .
clone_size: .
v_call: TRBV9
j_call: TRBJ1-4

cdr3_aa: CAWSNLGPMNTEAFF
cdr3_nt: TGTGCCTGGAGTAACCTGGGGCCGATGAACACTGAAGCTTTCTTT
d_call: .
clone_size: .
v_call: TRBV30
j_call: TRBJ1-1

cdr3_aa: CASSLGPLAGVTGELFF
cdr3_nt: TGTGCCAGCAGCTTAGGCCCGCTAGCGGGAGTTACCGGGGAGCTGTTTTTT
d_call: TRBD2
clone_size: once
v_call: TRBV13
j_call: TRBJ2-2

cdr3_aa: CASSSGSARRENIQYF
cdr3_nt: TGTGCCAGCAGTTCGGGTTCGGCGAGAAGGGAAAACATTCAGTACTTC
d_call: .
clone_size: .
v_call: TRBV27
j_call: TRBJ2-4

cdr3_aa: CASSYGYFHTF
cdr3_nt: TGTGCCAGCAGCTACGGGTATTTTCACACCTTC
d_call: .
clone_size: .
v_call: TRBV7-9
j_call: TRBJ1-2

cdr3_aa: CASSQVGLNHYEQYF
cdr3_nt: TGTGCCAGCAGCCAGGTTGGACTGAACCACTACGAGCAGTACTTC
d_call: .
clone_size: .
v_call: TRBV4-2
j_call: TRBJ2-7

cdr3_aa: CATHGSRGISEQYF
cdr3_nt: TGCGCCACACACGGTAGCAGGGGGATTAGCGAGCAGTACTTC
d_call: TRBD1
clone_size: once
v_call: TRBV10-2
j_call: TRBJ2-7

cdr3_aa: CASGYGLSTDTQYF
cdr3_nt: TGTGCTAGTGGCTACGGACTGAGCACAGATACGCAGTATTTT
d_call: .
clone_size: .
v_call: TRBV12-5
j_call: TRBJ2-3

cdr3_aa: CATSGRDIHNQPQHF
cdr3_nt: TGTGCCACCAGCGGCCGGGACATACACAATCAGCCCCAGCATTTT
d_call: .
clone_size: once
v_call: TRBV15
j_call: TRBJ1-5

cdr3_aa: CATQTSGMFYNEQFF
cdr3_nt: TGTGCCACTCAGACTAGCGGGATGTTTTACAATGAGCAGTTCTTC
d_call: TRBD2
clone_size: .
v_call: TRBV15
j_call: TRBJ2-1

cdr3_aa: CASSQGDVGGETQYF
cdr3_nt: TGCGCCAGCAGCCAAGGGGATGTTGGGGGGGAGACCCAGTACTTC
d_call: .
clone_size: .
v_call: TRBV4-3
j_call: TRBJ2-5

cdr3_aa: CASSQEGREGAEQYF
cdr3_nt: TGTGCCAGCAGCCAAGAGGGGCGGGAGGGCGCGGAGCAGTACTTC
d_call: TRBD2
clone_size: .
v_call: TRBV4-2
j_call: TRBJ2-7

cdr3_aa: CASSDDMSYGYTF
cdr3_nt: TGTGCCAGCAGCGACGACATGAGCTATGGCTACACCTTC
d_call: .
clone_size: .
v_call: TRBV9
j_call: TRBJ1-2

cdr3_aa: CATSRGRSITDTQYF
cdr3_nt: TGTGCCACCAGCAGAGGACGGTCGATCACAGATACGCAGTATTTT
d_call: .
clone_size: .
v_call: TRBV15
j_call: TRBJ2-3

cdr3_aa: CASGEWTSGYNEQFF
cdr3_nt: TGTGCTAGTGGGGAGTGGACTAGCGGTTACAATGAGCAGTTCTTC
d_call: TRBD2
clone_size: .
v_call: TRBV12-5
j_call: TRBJ2-1

cdr3_aa: CASTKQRAGSYNEQFF
cdr3_nt: TGTGCCAGTACCAAACAGAGGGCGGGTTCCTACAATGAGCAGTTCTTC
d_call: .
clone_size: .
v_call: TRBV19
j_call: TRBJ2-1

cdr3_aa: CASPIRRRSDQETQYF
cdr3_nt: TGTGCCAGTCCTATTCGGCGGCGCAGTGACCAAGAGACCCAGTACTTC
d_call: .
clone_size: .
v_call: TRBV7-8
j_call: TRBJ2-5

cdr3_aa: CSVGSGAGEKLFF
cdr3_nt: TGCAGCGTGGGGTCGGGGGCTGGAGAAAAACTGTTTTTT
d_call: .
clone_size: .
v_call: TRBV29-1
j_call: TRBJ1-4

cdr3_aa: CASSLAVGHEQFF
cdr3_nt: TGTGCCAGCAGCTTAGCCGTTGGTCATGAGCAGTTCTTC
d_call: .
clone_size: .
v_call: TRBV7-8
j_call: TRBJ2-1

cdr3_aa: CASSSPWDSPYEQYF
cdr3_nt: TGTGCCAGCAGCTCCCCTTGGGACAGCCCCTACGAGCAGTACTTC
d_call: TRBD1
clone_size: .
v_call: TRBV7-8
j_call: TRBJ2-7

cdr3_aa: CASSVATDSSYEQYF
cdr3_nt: TGTGCCAGCAGCGTAGCTACAGACAGCTCCTACGAGCAGTACTTC
d_call: .
clone_size: .
v_call: TRBV9
j_call: TRBJ2-7

cdr3_aa: CASSEWGGGPEQFF
cdr3_nt: TGTGCCAGCAGTGAATGGGGAGGGGGCCCTGAGCAGTTCTTC
d_call: .
clone_size: .
v_call: TRBV25-1
j_call: TRBJ2-1

cdr3_aa: CASSLFRTGDGYTF
cdr3_nt: TGTGCCAGCAGTTTATTTCGGACCGGAGATGGCTACACCTTC
d_call: .
clone_size: once
v_call: TRBV27
j_call: TRBJ1-2

cdr3_aa: CASSLGQDPLYEQYF
cdr3_nt: TGTGCCAGCAGCTTAGGACAGGACCCGCTATACGAGCAGTACTTC
d_call: .
clone_size: .
v_call: TRBV7-9
j_call: TRBJ2-7

cdr3_aa: CASSLAGTGTYEQYF
cdr3_nt: TGTGCCAGCAGTTTAGCCGGGACAGGGACGTACGAGCAGTACTTC
d_call: TRBD1
clone_size: .
v_call: TRBV27
j_call: TRBJ2-7

cdr3_aa: CASSQLGTRWVEQYF
cdr3_nt: TGTGCCAGCAGCCAACTAGGGACTAGATGGGTCGAGCAGTACTTC
d_call: TRBD2
clone_size: .
v_call: TRBV14
j_call: TRBJ2-7

cdr3_aa: CANRDSGTSVTGELFF
cdr3_nt: TGTGCCAACCGGGACTCGGGAACAAGTGTCACCGGGGAGCTGTTTTTT
d_call: .
clone_size: .
v_call: TRBV2
j_call: TRBJ2-2

cdr3_aa: CASSYSLDQPQHF
cdr3_nt: TGCGCCAGCAGTTACTCGCTCGATCAGCCCCAGCATTTT
d_call: .
clone_size: .
v_call: TRBV6-6
j_call: TRBJ1-5

cdr3_aa: CASSPRGANTEAFF
cdr3_nt: TGTGCCAGCAGTCCCCGGGGGGCGAACACTGAAGCTTTCTTT
d_call: .
clone_size: .
v_call: TRBV27
j_call: TRBJ1-1

cdr3_aa: CASSQKGQGISGNTIYF
cdr3_nt: TGTGCCAGCAGCCAAAAGGGACAGGGAATCTCTGGAAACACCATATATTTT
d_call: TRBD1
clone_size: few
v_call: TRBV4-2
j_call: TRBJ1-3

cdr3_aa: CASSSTPRGLSYEQYF
cdr3_nt: TGTGCCAGCAGTTCAACTCCAAGGGGCCTCTCCTACGAGCAGTACTTC
d_call: .
clone_size: .
v_call: TRBV28
j_call: TRBJ2-7

cdr3_aa: CASSSLSGRDTDTQYF
cdr3_nt: TGTGCCAGCAGCTCCCTTAGCGGGAGGGACACAGATACGCAGTATTTT
d_call: TRBD2
clone_size: .
v_call: TRBV13
j_call: TRBJ2-3

cdr3_aa: CASSFRQDGSYEQYF
cdr3_nt: TGCGCCAGCAGCTTTAGACAGGATGGCTCCTACGAGCAGTACTTC
d_call: .
clone_size: .
v_call: TRBV5-1
j_call: TRBJ2-7

cdr3_aa: CASSQGFQVTEAFF
cdr3_nt: TGCGCCAGCAGCCAAGGGTTTCAAGTCACTGAAGCTTTCTTT
d_call: .
clone_size: .
v_call: TRBV4-1
j_call: TRBJ1-1

cdr3_aa: CASRGQRRQETQYF
cdr3_nt: TGCGCCAGCAGGGGACAGCGACGCCAAGAGACCCAGTACTTC
d_call: TRBD1
clone_size: .
v_call: TRBV10-1
j_call: TRBJ2-5

cdr3_aa: CASSSSVLSRMNTEAFF
cdr3_nt: TGTGCCAGCAGTTCCTCCGTGTTGTCCCGGATGAACACTGAAGCTTTCTTT
d_call: .
clone_size: .
v_call: TRBV28
j_call: TRBJ1-1

cdr3_aa: CASSRTRNEQFF
cdr3_nt: TGTGCCAGCAGCCGGACTCGCAATGAGCAGTTCTTC
d_call: .
clone_size: .
v_call: TRBV5-6
j_call: TRBJ2-1

cdr3_aa: CASQPLSYNEQFF
cdr3_nt: TGCGCCAGCCAACCCCTCTCCTACAATGAGCAGTTCTTC
d_call: .
clone_size: .
v_call: TRBV10-2
j_call: TRBJ2-1

cdr3_aa: CASSRAQGLYGYTF
cdr3_nt: TGTGCCAGCAGCCGGGCCCAGGGCCTCTATGGCTACACCTTC
d_call: .
clone_size: .
v_call: TRBV11-2
j_call: TRBJ1-2